The entry below describes one TCR beta chain. This clone's antigen is unknown. The record has no base qualities; no much larger clone is one base away. Donors were around 37 systemically healthy Caucasian individuals from Russia aged roughly 6 to 90 years. Approximately 10 milliliters of peripheral blood were collected from each donor into EDTA-treated Vacutainer tubes. Ficoll-Paque density-gradient centrifugation was used to isolate PBMCs, with at least 6.5 million obtained per sample. Total RNA, at least 5 micrograms per sample, was extracted from PBMCs with Trizol reagent. For every donor, an aliquot of PBMCs went through flow cytometry to measure the percentages of naive CD45RAhigh/CD27high T cells. The library was made by 5' RACE. Sequenced using an Illumina HiSeq 2500. The second PCR ran for about 7 to 11 cycles and used a J-beta primer mix along with a sample-barcoded 5' primer. Each TCR beta cDNA molecule received a unique molecular identifier from a template-switch 5' adaptor carrying 12 random nucleotides. Each sample yielded at least 2.5 million CDR3-containing paired-end reads. The Mint cDNA synthesis kit, primed by a TRBC-specific oligonucleotide, was used to synthesize first-strand cDNA from all RNA. Following uracil-DNA glycosylase treatment, all cDNA underwent a first 18-cycle PCR with the universal primers M1SS and BC2_uni_R. The original methods were these. For normalization, 1 million high-quality reads, each with a distinct molecular identifier, were randomly selected from each sample. Reads with shared molecular identifiers were discarded instead of being binned into consensus sequences. MiTCR, with a Q25 quality threshold and the strictest error-elimination algorithm, was used for CDR3 identification, clonotype clustering and error correction. Lower-bound total TCR beta diversity was estimated with a nonparametric unseen species model using Euler transformation. The public reads were reprocessed in TCRdb via fastp at Q25 and MiXCR, keeping in-frame beta chains. Every distinct CDR3 protein forms one entry, paired with its most common genes and DNA. The V and J calls and clone size come from TCRdb's table, not from the authors' own analysis. Counted in this sample were more than 700,000 distinct CDR3 sequences; about 46% of them appeared once. The ten largest clones capture around 18% of the sample.

The germline V gene specifies SNHLY as CDR1 and FYNNEI as CDR2. The CDR3 holds 13 amino acids from the cysteine to the phenylalanine. The read is trimmed to its CDR3 DNA, 39 bases read in frame from base 1. This specimen belongs to a study of blood T cells in healthy people across ages (dated by TCRdb to 2015 to 2017). A note on the overall study: In model experiments, roughly one uniquely barcoded TCR beta cDNA molecule per two T cells was captured by template switching. To track age-related changes in TCR beta repertoire diversity, the study relied on deep sequencing normalized with unique cDNA molecular identifiers. To avoid experimental bias, donors of different ages were randomly spread across the sequencing lanes. The donors were split into four age groups: young (average around 15 years), middle-aged (39), aged (about 56) and long-lived (approximately 89). Using the same blood draw, the study looked at two additional independent replicas of 1 million unique cDNA reads for two donors, one aged 18 to 30 and the other aged 80 or older.

Overall study results and their limits: The CMV infection status of donors was not known, potentially confounding age-related changes in expanded clonotypes. There was a strong correlation between observed TCR beta diversity and the percentage of naive T cells measured by flow cytometry. As age increased, observed TCR beta diversity per million T cells dropped in a roughly linear way, and a significant reduction was already evident by age 40. The long-lived group showed more naive CD4+ T cells, fewer expanded clones and increased TCR diversity than the aged group, suggesting age selection. Total diversity estimates from one million sequenced T cells were considered lower bounds and underestimates. Because profiling used bulk unsorted PBMCs, naive and antigen-experienced compartments could not be compared conclusively.

The rearranged chain carries TRBV2 and TRBJ2-5; a tentative D call is TRBD2 (6 bases match). The DNA end favors TRBJ2-7, so the J call may be wrong. Material for sequencing was blood. The receptor comes from an elderly man in good health. The encoded CDR3 is CASRSGSPIEQYF. The sequenced DNA is TGTGCCAGCAGATCCGGGAGTCCCATCGAGCAGTACTTC.